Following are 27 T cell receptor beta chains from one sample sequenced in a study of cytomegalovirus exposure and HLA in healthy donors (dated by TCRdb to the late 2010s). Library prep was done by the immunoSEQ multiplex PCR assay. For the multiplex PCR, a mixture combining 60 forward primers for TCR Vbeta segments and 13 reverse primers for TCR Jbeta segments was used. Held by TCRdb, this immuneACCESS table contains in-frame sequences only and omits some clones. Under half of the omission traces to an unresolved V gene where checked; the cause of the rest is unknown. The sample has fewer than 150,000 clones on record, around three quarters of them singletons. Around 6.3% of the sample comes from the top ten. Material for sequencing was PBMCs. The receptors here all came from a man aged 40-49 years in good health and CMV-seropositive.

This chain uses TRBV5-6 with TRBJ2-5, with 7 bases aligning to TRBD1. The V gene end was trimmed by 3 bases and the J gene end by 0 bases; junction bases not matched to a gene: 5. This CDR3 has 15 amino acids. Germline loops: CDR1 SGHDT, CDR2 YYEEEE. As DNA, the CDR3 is TGTGCCAGCAGCTCCGACAGGGTGTACCAAGAGACCCAGTACTTC. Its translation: CASSSDRVYQETQYF.

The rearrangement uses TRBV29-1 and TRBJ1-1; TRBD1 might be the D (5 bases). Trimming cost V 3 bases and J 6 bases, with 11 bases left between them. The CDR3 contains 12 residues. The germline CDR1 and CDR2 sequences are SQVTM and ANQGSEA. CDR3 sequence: CSVEPVGAEAFF. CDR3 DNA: TGCAGCGTTGAGCCTGTAGGGGCTGAAGCTTTCTTT. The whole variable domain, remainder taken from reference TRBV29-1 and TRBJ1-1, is SAVISQKPSRDICQRGTSLTIQCQVDSQVTMMFWYRQQPGQSLTLIATANQGSEATYESGFVIDKFPISRPNLTFSTLTVSNMSPEDSSIYLCSVEPVGAEAFFGQGTRLTVV.

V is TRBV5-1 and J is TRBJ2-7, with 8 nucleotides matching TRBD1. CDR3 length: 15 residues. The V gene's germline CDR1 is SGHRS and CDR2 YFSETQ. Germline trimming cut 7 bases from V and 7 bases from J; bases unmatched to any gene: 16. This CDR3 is CASAATGQGATEQYF. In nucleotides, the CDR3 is TGCGCCAGCGCTGCAACAGGTCAGGGGGCTACGGAGCAGTACTTC.

CDR3 in amino acids: CASRETGGPGELFF. The CDR3 nucleotides are TGTGCCAGCAGGGAAACAGGGGGCCCCGGGGAGCTGTTTTTT. The rearrangement uses TRBV6-1 and TRBJ2-2, with 9 bases fitting TRBD1. The CDR3 spans 14 residues. Trimming took 6 bases from V and 6 from J; bases not matched to a gene: 5. From germline, CDR1 is MNHNS and CDR2 SASEGT.

The CDR3 loop reads CASSSGTGWNNEQFF. CDR3 DNA sequence: TGCGCCAGCAGCTCAGGGACAGGGTGGAACAATGAGCAGTTCTTC. V gene TRBV5-1 combines with J gene TRBJ2-1; 9 bases align to TRBD1. The CDR3 totals 15 residues. Germline CDR1 is SGHRS and CDR2 is YFSETQ. The V segment lost 3 bases and the J segment 5 bases; nucleotides outside the gene matches: 6.

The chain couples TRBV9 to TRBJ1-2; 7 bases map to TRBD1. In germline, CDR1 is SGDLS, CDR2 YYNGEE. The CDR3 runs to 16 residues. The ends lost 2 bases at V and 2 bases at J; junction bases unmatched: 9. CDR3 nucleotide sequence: TGTGCCAGCAGCGTCGGGGGCACAGGGGAGAACTATGGCTACACCTTC. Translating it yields CASSVGGTGENYGYTF.

The DNA for the CDR3 is TGTGCCAGCAGTCCAGAGCGGGAAAAACTGTTTTTT. Its protein is CASSPEREKLFF. J is TRBJ1-4 and V is TRBV28; D call uncertain. Germline values: CDR1 MDHEN, CDR2 SYDVKM. Trimming left V 5 bases short and J 8 bases short, with 9 bases between. The CDR3 runs 12 residues. Full variable domain (remainder filled in from reference TRBV28 and TRBJ1-4): DVKVTQSSRYLVKRTGEKVFLECVQDMDHENMFWYRQDPGLGLRLIYFSYDVKMKEKGDIPEGYSVSREKKERFSLILESASTNQTSMYLCASSPEREKLFFGSGTQLSVL.

CDR3 nucleotide sequence: TGCAGCGTTGAAGCTGGCACCAATCAGCCCCAGCATTTT. This encodes CSVEAGTNQPQHF. This chain joins TRBV29-1 and TRBJ1-5, with no clear D. The V gene's germline CDR1 is SQVTM and CDR2 ANQGSEA. The CDR3 has 13 residues. The V gene lost 1 base and the J gene lost 3 bases, with 7 bases spanning the gap.

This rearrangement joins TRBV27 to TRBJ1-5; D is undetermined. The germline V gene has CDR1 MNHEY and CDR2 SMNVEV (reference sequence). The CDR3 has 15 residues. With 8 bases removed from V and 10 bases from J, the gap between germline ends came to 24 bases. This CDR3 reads CASGNSAVGISPQHF. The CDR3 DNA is TGTGCCAGCGGAAACTCGGCGGTGGGTATCTCCCCCCAGCATTTT.

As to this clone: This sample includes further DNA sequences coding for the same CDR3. The CDR3 DNA is TGTGCCAGTAGTATACGGGGTTCCACAGATACGCAGTATTTT. Its translation is CASSIRGSTDTQYF. The chain uses TRBV19 and TRBJ2-3; tentative D call: TRBD2 (5 bases). CDR1 is LNHDA and CDR2 is SQIVND in the germline V gene (reference sequence). This CDR3 region has 14 residues. V lost 2 bases to trimming and J lost 2 bases, with 8 bases between them. The whole variable domain, filled in from reference TRBV19 and TRBJ2-3, reads DGGITQSPKYLFRKEGQNVTLSCEQNLNHDAMYWYRQDPGQGLRLIYYSQIVNDFQKGDIAEGYSVSREKKESFPLTVTSAQKNPTAFYLCASSIRGSTDTQYFGPGTRLTVL.

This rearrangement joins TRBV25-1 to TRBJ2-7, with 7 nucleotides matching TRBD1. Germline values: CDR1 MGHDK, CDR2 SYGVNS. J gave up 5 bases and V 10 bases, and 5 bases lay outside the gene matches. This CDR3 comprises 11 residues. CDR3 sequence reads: CATEGAHEQYF. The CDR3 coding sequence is TGTGCCACCGAGGGGGCCCACGAGCAGTACTTC.

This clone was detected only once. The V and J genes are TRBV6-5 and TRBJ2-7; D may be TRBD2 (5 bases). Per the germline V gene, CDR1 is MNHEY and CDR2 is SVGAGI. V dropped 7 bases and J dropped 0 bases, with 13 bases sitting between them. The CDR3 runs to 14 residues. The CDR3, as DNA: TGTGCCAGCATTCCTAAGCGGAACTCCTACGAGCAGTACTTC. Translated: CASIPKRNSYEQYF.

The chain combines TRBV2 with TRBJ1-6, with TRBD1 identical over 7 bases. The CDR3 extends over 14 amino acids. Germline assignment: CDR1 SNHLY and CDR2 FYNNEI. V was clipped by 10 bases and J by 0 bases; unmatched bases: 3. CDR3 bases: TGTGCCACCGGGGACAGCTCCTATAATTCACCCCTCCACTTT. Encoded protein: CATGDSSYNSPLHF. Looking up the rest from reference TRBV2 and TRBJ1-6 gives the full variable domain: EPEVTQTPSHQVTQMGQEVILRCVPISNHLYFYWYRQILGQKVEFLVSFYNNEISEKSEIFDDQFSVERPDGSNFTLKIRSTKLEDSAMYFCATGDSSYNSPLHFGNGTRLTVT.

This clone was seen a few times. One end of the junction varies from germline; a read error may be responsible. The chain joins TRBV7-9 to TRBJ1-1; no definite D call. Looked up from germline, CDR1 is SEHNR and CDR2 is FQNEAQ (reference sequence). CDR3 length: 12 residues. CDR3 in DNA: TGTTCCAGCTCCCCCTCGAACACTGAAGCTTTCTTT. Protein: CSSSPSNTEAFF.

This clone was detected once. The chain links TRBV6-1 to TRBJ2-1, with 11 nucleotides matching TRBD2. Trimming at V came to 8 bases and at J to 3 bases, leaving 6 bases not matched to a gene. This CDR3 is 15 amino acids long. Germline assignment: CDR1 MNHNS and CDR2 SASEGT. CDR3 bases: TGTGCCAGCGTGATAGCGGGAGGGGACTACAATGAGCAGTTCTTC. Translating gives CASVIAGGDYNEQFF.

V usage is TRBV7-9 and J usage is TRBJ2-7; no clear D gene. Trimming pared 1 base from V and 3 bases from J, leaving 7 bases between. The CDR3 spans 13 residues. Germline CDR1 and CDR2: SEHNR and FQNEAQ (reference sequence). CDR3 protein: CASSLVLFYEQYF. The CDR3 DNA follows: TGTGCCAGCAGCTTAGTTCTCTTCTACGAGCAGTACTTC.

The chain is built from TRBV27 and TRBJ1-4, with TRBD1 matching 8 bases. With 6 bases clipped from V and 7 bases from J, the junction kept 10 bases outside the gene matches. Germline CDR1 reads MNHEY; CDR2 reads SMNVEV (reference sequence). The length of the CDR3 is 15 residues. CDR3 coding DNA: TGTGCCAGCAGCCTGTCTTCCAGGGGGCTTGAAAAACTGTTTTTT. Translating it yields CASSLSSRGLEKLFF.

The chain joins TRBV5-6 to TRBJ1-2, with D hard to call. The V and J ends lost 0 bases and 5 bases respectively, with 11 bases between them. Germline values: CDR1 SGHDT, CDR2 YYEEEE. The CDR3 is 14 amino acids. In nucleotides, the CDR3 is TGTGCCAGCAGCTTGGCGGGGTTCCCATATGGCTACACCTTC. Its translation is CASSLAGFPYGYTF.

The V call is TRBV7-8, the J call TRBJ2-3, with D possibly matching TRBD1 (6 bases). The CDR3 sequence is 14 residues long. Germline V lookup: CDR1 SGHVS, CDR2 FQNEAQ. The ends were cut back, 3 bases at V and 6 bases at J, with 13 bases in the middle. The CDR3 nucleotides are TGTGCCAGCAGCTTTGGACAGACAACCGATACGCAGTATTTT. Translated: CASSFGQTTDTQYF.

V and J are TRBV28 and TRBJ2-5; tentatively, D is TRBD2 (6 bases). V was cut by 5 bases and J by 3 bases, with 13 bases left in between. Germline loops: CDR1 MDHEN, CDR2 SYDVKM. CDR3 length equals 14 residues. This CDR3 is CASSLRDSKETQYF. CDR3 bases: TGTGCCAGCAGTCTCCGGGACTCCAAAGAGACCCAGTACTTC.

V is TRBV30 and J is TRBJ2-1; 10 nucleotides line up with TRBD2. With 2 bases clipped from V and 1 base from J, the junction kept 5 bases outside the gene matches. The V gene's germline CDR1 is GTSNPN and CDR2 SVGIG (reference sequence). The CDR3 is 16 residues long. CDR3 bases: TGTGCCTGGAGTTATGAGACTAGCGGGTCCTACAATGAGCAGTTCTTC. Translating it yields CAWSYETSGSYNEQFF.

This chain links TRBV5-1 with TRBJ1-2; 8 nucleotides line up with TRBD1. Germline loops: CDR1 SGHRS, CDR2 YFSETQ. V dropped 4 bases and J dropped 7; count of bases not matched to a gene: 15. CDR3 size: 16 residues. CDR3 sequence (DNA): TGCGCCAGCAGCAGGACAGGGTCCCCGAAACTGGTTGGCTACACCTTC. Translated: CASSRTGSPKLVGYTF. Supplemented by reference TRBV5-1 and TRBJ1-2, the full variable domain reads KAGVTQTPRYLIKTRGQQVTLSCSPISGHRSVSWYQQTPGQGLQFLFEYFSETQRNKGNFPGRFSGRQFSNSRSEMNVSTLELGDSALYLCASSRTGSPKLVGYTFGSGTRLTVV.

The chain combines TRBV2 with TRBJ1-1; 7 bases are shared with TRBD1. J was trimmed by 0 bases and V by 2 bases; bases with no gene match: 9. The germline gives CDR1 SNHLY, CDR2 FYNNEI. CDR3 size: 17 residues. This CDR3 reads CASSERGATGMNTEAFF. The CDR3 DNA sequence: TGTGCCAGCAGTGAAAGGGGGGCGACAGGGATGAACACTGAAGCTTTCTTT.

The CDR3 here is CSGGINEKLFF. The CDR3 DNA reads TGTTCCGGGGGAATTAATGAAAAACTGTTTTTT. J is TRBJ1-4 and V is TRBV7-9, with a possible D match to TRBD1 (5 bases). Germline CDR1 reads SEHNR; CDR2 reads FQNEAQ (reference sequence). The CDR3 sequence is 11 residues long.

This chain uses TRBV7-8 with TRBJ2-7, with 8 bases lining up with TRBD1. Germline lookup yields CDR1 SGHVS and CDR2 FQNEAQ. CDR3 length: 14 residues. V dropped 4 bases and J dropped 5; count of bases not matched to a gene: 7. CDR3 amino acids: CASSSIATGDEQYF. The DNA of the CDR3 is TGTGCCAGCAGCTCAATTGCGACAGGGGACGAGCAGTACTTC.

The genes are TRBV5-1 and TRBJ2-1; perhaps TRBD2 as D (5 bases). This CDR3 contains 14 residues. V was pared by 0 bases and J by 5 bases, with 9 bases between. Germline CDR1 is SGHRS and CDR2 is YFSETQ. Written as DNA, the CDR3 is TGCGCCAGCAGCTTGGCCACCGGGGACAATGAGCAGTTCTTC. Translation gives CASSLATGDNEQFF.

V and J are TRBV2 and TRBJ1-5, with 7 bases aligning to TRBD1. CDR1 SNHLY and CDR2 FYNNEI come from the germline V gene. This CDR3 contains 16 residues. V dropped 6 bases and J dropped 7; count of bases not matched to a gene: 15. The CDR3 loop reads CASSENDRDDRQPQHF. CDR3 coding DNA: TGTGCCAGCAGCGAGAATGACAGGGACGATCGCCAGCCCCAGCATTTT.